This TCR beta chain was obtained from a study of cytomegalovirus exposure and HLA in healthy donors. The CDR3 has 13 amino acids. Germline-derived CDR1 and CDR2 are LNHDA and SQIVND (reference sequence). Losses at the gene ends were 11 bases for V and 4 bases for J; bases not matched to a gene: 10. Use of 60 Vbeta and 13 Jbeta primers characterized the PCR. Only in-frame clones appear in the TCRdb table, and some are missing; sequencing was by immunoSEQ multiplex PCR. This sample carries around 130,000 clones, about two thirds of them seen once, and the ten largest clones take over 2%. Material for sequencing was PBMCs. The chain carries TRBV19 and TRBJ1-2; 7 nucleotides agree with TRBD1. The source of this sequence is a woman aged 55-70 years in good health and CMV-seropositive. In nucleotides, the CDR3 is TGTGCCCGAAACGACAGGGAACTCTATGGCTACACCTTC. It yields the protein CARNDRELYGYTF.